This is a list of T cell receptor beta chains from one sample in a study of T cells in Graves' hyperthyroidism and ophthalmopathy. TCRdb analysed the multiplex PCR reads with MiXCR anew, one entry per CDR3 protein. This sample yields around 390,000 distinct CDR3 sequences, of which 13% to 15% are seen a single time; about 18% belongs to the top ten. Sequencing used blood. Receptors were obtained from a woman aged 30 to 39 with Graves' ophthalmopathy. The CDR3 runs from the conserved cysteine through the conserved F or W. D genes are given only for firm matches. Clone size appears in some rows only: once, few, many, or a class for an expanded clone.

abundance: many; j_gene: TRBJ2-3; v_gene: TRBV4-1; d_gene: TRBD2; CDR3nt: TGCGCCAGCAGCCAAGAGCCAGCGGGGGGCCCCACAGATACGCAGTATTTT; CDR3aa: CASSQEPAGGPTDTQYF
abundance: many; j_gene: TRBJ2-7; v_gene: TRBV11-2; d_gene: TRBD2; CDR3nt: TGTGCCAGCAGCTTAGAACTAGCGGGGTTCTACGAGCAGTACTTC; CDR3aa: CASSLELAGFYEQYF
abundance: few; j_gene: TRBJ2-1; v_gene: TRBV9; d_gene: TRBD1; CDR3nt: TGTGCCAGCGCCGAGGTGACGACAGGGTATGGCAATGAGCAGTTCTTC; CDR3aa: CASAEVTTGYGNEQFF
abundance: many; j_gene: TRBJ2-5; v_gene: TRBV20-1; d_gene: .; CDR3nt: TGCAGTGCTAGAGATCGAAGTCGCGGGGGCTGGCAAGAGACCCAGTACTTC; CDR3aa: CSARDRSRGGWQETQYF
abundance: many; j_gene: TRBJ2-7; v_gene: TRBV6-1; d_gene: .; CDR3nt: TGTGCCAGCAGATTTACAGCGGACCGTACCTGGGAGCAGTACTTC; CDR3aa: CASRFTADRTWEQYF
abundance: many; j_gene: TRBJ1-4; v_gene: TRBV28; d_gene: .; CDR3nt: TGTGCCAGCAGTTTTTTGATGGGGCCAACTAATGAAAAACTGTTTTTT; CDR3aa: CASSFLMGPTNEKLFF
abundance: many; j_gene: TRBJ2-4; v_gene: TRBV20-1; d_gene: .; CDR3nt: TGCAGTGCTCCAGAGCCCTCTAGATCTATTCAGTACTTC; CDR3aa: CSAPEPSRSIQYF
abundance: .; j_gene: TRBJ1-3; v_gene: TRBV7-9; d_gene: .; CDR3nt: TGTGCCAGCAGCTACAAAATAGGCTGGAACACCATATATTTT; CDR3aa: CASSYKIGWNTIYF
abundance: many; j_gene: TRBJ1-1; v_gene: TRBV30; d_gene: TRBD1; CDR3nt: TGTGCCTGGAGTGTTCAGGGACAGGGGAACACTGAAGCTTTCTTT; CDR3aa: CAWSVQGQGNTEAFF
abundance: .; j_gene: TRBJ2-7; v_gene: TRBV3-1; d_gene: .; CDR3nt: TGTGCCGGCAGCCCTAACTCCTACGAGCAGTACTTC; CDR3aa: CAGSPNSYEQYF